This T cell receptor (beta chain) was sequenced for a study of CD8 T cells in Susac syndrome. About the research overall: Within the group of sequenced Susac syndrome patients, five or six had active disease and eight were in remission.

Regarding the study as a whole: As the study acknowledged, the number of individuals in its TCR sequencing and HLA analysis was relatively small.

Sequencing of TCR beta, carried out with a high-throughput approach, was applied to CD8+ and CD4+ T cells from the blood. Worth noting for this clonotype: The antigen remains undetermined.

The CDR3 length is 12 residues. The V and J ends lost 7 bases and 8 bases respectively, with 9 bases between them. Looked up from germline, CDR1 is SNHLY and CDR2 is FYNNEI. When the RNA was reverse transcribed, random hexamers were used with an input of about 0.5 to 1 ug. Amplification of TCR beta CDR3 was carried out by immunoSEQ multiplex PCR, which covered 54 Vbeta and 13 Jbeta segments. TCRdb passed the immunoSEQ multiplex PCR reads through MiXCR, listing each CDR3 protein once. The sample shows some 180,000 distinct CDR3 sequences, 91% of them seen only once. This clonotype was obtained from a human donor with Susac syndrome. J is TRBJ1-6 and V is TRBV2; D not certain. The sample consisted of CD4+ T cells from PBMCs. The CDR3 here is CASMRQDSPLHF. The CDR3 nucleotides are TGTGCCAGCATGCGCCAAGATTCACCCCTCCACTTT.